This T cell receptor beta chain is drawn from a study of cytomegalovirus exposure and HLA in healthy donors (dated 2017 in TCRdb). Describing the broader study: According to an earlier analysis of around 600 of the donors, about 179 million T cells yielded 95 million to 140 million unique TCR beta sequences and about 300 Gb of sequence data. An early release covering some 640 HLA-typed donors comprised 300 to 350 gigabases of sequencing data and around 80 million unique TCR sequences. Of the approximately 400 genotyped donors, about 84% fell in the genetic ancestry cluster associated with self-reported Caucasian donors. The study was designed to test whether signatures of past pathogen exposure could be identified by cataloging public T cell receptors. The study profiled the T cell repertoires of hundreds of subjects by immunosequencing and related them to cytomegalovirus serostatus. In addition to the first cohort of about 650 subjects, a separate validation cohort of approximately 130 different subjects was used. To predict cytomegalovirus infection status, the study brought together high-throughput TCR immunosequencing, statistical association of individual TCRs with disease status, and machine learning. In a later analysis, previously published TCR beta repertoires from more than 500 donors were re-analyzed and high-resolution HLA genotyping was added so that TCR occurrence patterns could be studied. Rather than using new phenotypic data, the later analysis identified candidate immune exposures from TCR beta sequences and from how often those sequences occurred across donors. In an earlier analysis of around 540 of the donors, high-throughput TCR beta sequencing was used to judge whether each TCR beta V gene segment behaved as functional or pseudogenic. Donor age, sex, ethnicity and CMV serostatus were compiled alongside the repertoire data. In a later genetic analysis, genome-wide SNP genotypes for about three fifths of the roughly 670 donors were used, and that subset was treated as a discovery cohort. All discovery cohort repertoires had been generated on a single sequencing platform. HLA typing included class I and class II loci at four-digit resolution. Typing coverage varied by locus: about 620-630 donors for A, B, C, DRB1 and DQB1; roughly 500 for DQA1; about 590 for DPA1; around 450 for DPB1. Roughly five DR-DQ haplotypes were treated as single units for association and clustering because of strong linkage in the cohort. Among a few hundred genotyped donors of the cohort, an average of 235,054 unique TCR beta nucleotide sequences were sequenced per donor, roughly 20% of them non-productive. Broader findings and caveats from the paper: A few of the identified cytomegalovirus-associated TCR beta chains were confirmed in vitro to be specific for cytomegalovirus antigens. Specific HLA alleles were associated with about 17,000 TCR beta sequences at a false discovery rate of 0.05 in a later analysis. Most TCR sequences were seen in very few donors, while some public TCRs were found in many individuals. According to a later genetic analysis, donors in an Asian-associated ancestry cluster had fewer N-insertions in productive TCRs than the approximately 710-donor mean. According to a later analysis, TCR association rates differed among HLA loci, with DRB1 alleles showing the most associated TCRs and HLA-C alleles showing the fewest. The sequencing pipeline was judged likely to have produced a cluster of highly shared sequence variants as a technical artifact. A later analysis found that HLA-associated TCR beta chains were more clonally expanded and had lower generation probabilities than equally common non-associated chains. The earlier analysis of approximately 560 of the donors excluded over 15 rarely observed V segments, including chromosome 9 orphons, because counts were too low. Only TCR beta chains were sequenced in this cohort, and the absence of alpha or paired-chain data limited detectable features. Several of the top co-occurrence clusters appeared to be linked to parvovirus B19, influenza, CMV and Epstein-Barr virus, according to a later analysis. Some IMGT-functional V segments, including TRBV6-2 and TRBV6-3, could not be distinguished by the 87-base-pair reads and were therefore excluded. The authors suggested that the approach could potentially be generalized to other disease states and immunological phenotypes. A further reported finding was that TCR beta sequences accurately predicted the HLA-A and HLA-B alleles for most subjects in the first cohort. Broadly in line with IMGT annotations, most TCR beta V segments showed up in productive rearrangements about 87% or about 30% of the time in an earlier analysis of several hundred of the donors. CMV serostatus was the only immune exposure information available for the cohort. In a later genetic analysis, a missense DCLRE1C variant was associated with V-gene and J-gene trimming of TCR beta chains, and the association was replicated in an independent cohort. Most CMV-associated TCR beta chains appeared to be HLA-restricted in a later analysis, and the HLA associations seemed to be driven largely by CMV exposure. Cytomegalovirus status was reported to be diagnosed by the classifier with high specificity and sensitivity in both the original and validation cohorts. Linkage disequilibrium might explain the correlated functional status among segregating V segments, but an unknown experimental factor could not be ruled out. Roughly uniform sequencing depth across donors was assumed in presence/absence analyses, although this assumption may not hold. When HLA alleles, especially DR and DQ, strongly co-occurred, attributing TCR associations to individual alleles was difficult. The study gave a list of some 150 TCR beta chains associated with cytomegalovirus. Because some donors lacked HLA typing at each locus, the association tests relied only on the typed subset.

Library preparation used the immunoSEQ multiplex PCR assay. The multiplex PCR relied on a mix of 60 forward primers for TCR Vbeta segments and 13 reverse primers for TCR Jbeta segments. A multiplex PCR assay on genomic DNA amplified the CDR3 region of rearranged TCR beta genes. Amplified TCR beta libraries were sequenced as 87-base-pair reads on the Illumina HiSeq System. Per the authors' processing: Across the 700 or so repertoires, a later analysis counted roughly 84 million unique TCR beta chains, roughly 11 million of which were shared by at least two donors. A nearest-neighbor algorithm error-corrected the raw reads and collapsed the reads into unique sequences, merging closely related sequences to remove PCR and sequencing errors. Alignment of CDR3 sequences to IMGT reference sequences was used to assign V, D and J gene segments. For a sequence to be retained, at least a six-nucleotide match to both a V gene segment and a J gene segment was required. Rearrangements were called productive when the CDR3 lacked stop codons and stayed in frame with V and J; all others were non-productive. Following IMGT convention, CDR3 was defined as the stretch from the second conserved V-encoded cysteine up to the conserved J-encoded phenylalanine. In an earlier analysis of more than 550 of the donors, sequences lacking an unambiguous match to a single V gene segment were excluded. In an earlier analysis of approximately 550 of the donors, V segments were called functional above 56.7% productive rearrangements and were called segregating when the between-donor standard deviation exceeded 5%. A statistical classification framework was developed to diagnose cytomegalovirus status using the catalog of TCR beta chain sequences. A later analysis assigned V and J genes by comparing TCR nucleotide sequences with IMGT/GENE-DB human TR gene sequences. The TCRdist pipeline was used in a later analysis to assign CDR3 sequences and most-parsimonious VDJ recombination scenarios. A later analysis defined each TCR beta chain by its CDR3 amino acid sequence plus V-gene family, and excluded reads lacking a unique V-gene family. To address suspected cross-contamination and a sequencing artifact, a later analysis removed some 620 highly shared, low-generation-probability nucleotide sequences. For each public chain, a later analysis derived a clonal expansion index from normalized ranks of inferred template counts within each repertoire. In a later analysis, generation probabilities were computed using a VDJ recombination model fitted to out-of-frame rearrangements, and the results were checked against IGoR. Hypergeometric tests were used in a later analysis to score TCR-TCR, TCR-HLA and TCR-CMV co-occurrence, with a repertoire-size bias correction applied to the TCR pairs. In a later analysis, false discovery rates were estimated by permuting HLA or CMV assignments 20 times. In a later analysis, co-occurring TCRs were grouped with DBSCAN, and TCRdist sequence similarity was added when clustering was performed within HLA-allele-positive subsets. Repertoires with fewer than 30,000 or more than 120,000 public chains were left out of co-occurrence clustering, as were four to six repertoires with anomalous nucleotide sharing. TCRdb stores this immuneACCESS table with in-frame sequences only. Part of the clones is absent; in the studies checked, under half of the shortfall reflects unresolved V genes, and no reason is known for the rest. That table furnishes V, J and clone size, whereas the DNA furnished D and trimming. In all, the sample holds roughly 160,000 clones, and approximately 80% of those were seen once. The top ten hold about 4.8% of the sample.

About this clone: What this receptor recognizes is not known. At one boundary the junction diverges from the germline segment, which might be a read error.

The cohort consisted of 666 healthy bone marrow donors. At the time of sampling, all cohort members were nominally healthy, though unrecorded immune exposures were likely present. The donor tested CMV seronegative and was one of the 352 seronegative cohort members. A peripheral blood sample was collected from each donor, and TCR beta sequencing was performed on peripheral blood mononuclear cells. Genomic DNA was extracted from the blood cell samples with the Qiagen DNeasy Blood Extraction Kit. The germline V gene (reference sequence) specifies DFQATT as CDR1 and SNEGSKA as CDR2. From the cysteine through the phenylalanine, the CDR3 covers 10 amino acids. The CDR3 DNA has 30 bases and is translated from base 1.

Here the chain combines TRBV20-1 and TRBJ2-5; the D gene lacks a confident call. This sequence was found in a man aged 25 to 40 in good health and CMV-seronegative. The specimen was PBMCs. The CDR3 here reads CSARGAQQDF. The base sequence is TGCAGTGCTAGAGGGGCCCAGCAAGACTTC.